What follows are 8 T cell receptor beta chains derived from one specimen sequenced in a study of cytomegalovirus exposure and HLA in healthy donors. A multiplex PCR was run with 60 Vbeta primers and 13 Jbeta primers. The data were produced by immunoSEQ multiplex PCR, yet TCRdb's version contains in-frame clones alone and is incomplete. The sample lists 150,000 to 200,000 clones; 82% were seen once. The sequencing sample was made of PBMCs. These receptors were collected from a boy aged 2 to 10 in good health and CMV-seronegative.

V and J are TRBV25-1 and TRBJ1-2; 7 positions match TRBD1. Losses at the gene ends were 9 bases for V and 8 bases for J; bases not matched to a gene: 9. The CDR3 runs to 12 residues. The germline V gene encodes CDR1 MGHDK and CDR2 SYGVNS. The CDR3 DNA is TGTGCCAGTCAGTCAGGGGGTGGGGGCTACACCTTC. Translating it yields CASQSGGGGYTF.

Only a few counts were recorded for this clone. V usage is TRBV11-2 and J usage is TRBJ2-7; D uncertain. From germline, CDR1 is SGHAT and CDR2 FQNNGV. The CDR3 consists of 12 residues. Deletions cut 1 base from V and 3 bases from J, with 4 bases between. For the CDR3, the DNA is TGTGCCAGCAGCTTAGGGAGCTACGAGCAGTACTTC. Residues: CASSLGSYEQYF.

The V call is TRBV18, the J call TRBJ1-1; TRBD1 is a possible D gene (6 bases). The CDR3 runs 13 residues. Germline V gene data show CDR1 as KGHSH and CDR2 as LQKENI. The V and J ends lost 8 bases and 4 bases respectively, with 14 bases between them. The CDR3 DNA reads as TGTGCCAGCCGGGGGGGCGGGTTCACTGAAGCTTTCTTT. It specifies CASRGGGFTEAFF.

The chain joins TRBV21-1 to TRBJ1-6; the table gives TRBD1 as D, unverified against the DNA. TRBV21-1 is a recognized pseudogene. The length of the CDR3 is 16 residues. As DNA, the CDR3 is TGTGCCAGCAGTCGGACAGGGACGAAGAATAATTCACCCCTCCACTTT. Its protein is CASSRTGTKNNSPLHF.

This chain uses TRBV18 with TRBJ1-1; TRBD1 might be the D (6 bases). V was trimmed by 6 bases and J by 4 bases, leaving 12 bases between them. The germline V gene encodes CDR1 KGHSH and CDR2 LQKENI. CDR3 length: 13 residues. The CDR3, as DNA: TGTGCCAGCTCTCCTACAGGGTTCACTGAAGCTTTCTTT. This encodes CASSPTGFTEAFF. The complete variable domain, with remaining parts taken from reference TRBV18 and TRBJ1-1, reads NAGVMQNPRHLVRRRGQEARLRCSPMKGHSHVYWYRQLPEEGLKFMVYLQKENIIDESGMPKERFSAEFPKEGPSILRIQQVVRGDSAAYFCASSPTGFTEAFFGQGTRLTVV.

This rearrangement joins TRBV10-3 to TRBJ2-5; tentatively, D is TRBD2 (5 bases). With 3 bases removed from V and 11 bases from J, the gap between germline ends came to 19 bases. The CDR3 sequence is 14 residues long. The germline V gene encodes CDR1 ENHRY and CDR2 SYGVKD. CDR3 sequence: CAISDPGRTGEQYF. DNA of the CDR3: TGTGCCATCAGTGATCCAGGCAGAACTGGGGAGCAGTACTTC.

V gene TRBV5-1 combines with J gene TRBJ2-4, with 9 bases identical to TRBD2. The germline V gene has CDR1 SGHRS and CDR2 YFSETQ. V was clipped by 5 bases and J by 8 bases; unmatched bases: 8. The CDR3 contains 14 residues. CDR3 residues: CASSAVAGADIQYF. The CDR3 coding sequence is TGCGCCAGCAGTGCCGTAGCGGGGGCAGACATTCAGTACTTC.

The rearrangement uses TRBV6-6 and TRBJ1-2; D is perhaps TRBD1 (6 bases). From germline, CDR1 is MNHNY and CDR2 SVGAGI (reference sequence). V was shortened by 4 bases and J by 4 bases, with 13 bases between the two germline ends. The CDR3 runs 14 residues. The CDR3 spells CASSLSTGPYGYTF. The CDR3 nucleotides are TGTGCCAGCAGTTTGTCAACAGGGCCCTATGGCTACACCTTC.